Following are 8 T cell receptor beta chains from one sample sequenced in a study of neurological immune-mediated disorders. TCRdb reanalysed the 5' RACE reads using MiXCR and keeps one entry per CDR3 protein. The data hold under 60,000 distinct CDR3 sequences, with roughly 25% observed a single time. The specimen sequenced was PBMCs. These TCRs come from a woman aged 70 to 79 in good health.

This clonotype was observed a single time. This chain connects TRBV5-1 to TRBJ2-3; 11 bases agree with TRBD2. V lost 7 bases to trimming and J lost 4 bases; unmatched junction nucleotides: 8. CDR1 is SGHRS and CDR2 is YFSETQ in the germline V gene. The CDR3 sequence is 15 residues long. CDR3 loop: CASGLSGRAPDTQYF. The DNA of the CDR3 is TGCGCCAGCGGCCTTAGCGGGAGGGCCCCAGATACGCAGTATTTT.

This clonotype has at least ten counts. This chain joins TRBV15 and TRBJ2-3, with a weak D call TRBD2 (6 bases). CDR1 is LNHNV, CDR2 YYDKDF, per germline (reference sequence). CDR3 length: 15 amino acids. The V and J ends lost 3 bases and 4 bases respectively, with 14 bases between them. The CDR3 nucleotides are TGTGCCACCAGCAGCCGGAGGGCCCAAGCAGATACGCAGTATTTT. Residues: CATSSRRAQADTQYF.

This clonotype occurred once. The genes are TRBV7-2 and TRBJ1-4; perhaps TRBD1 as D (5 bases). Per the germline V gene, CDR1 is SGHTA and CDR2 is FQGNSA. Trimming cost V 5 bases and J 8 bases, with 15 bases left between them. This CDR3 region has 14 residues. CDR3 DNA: TGTGCCAGCAGCAGAGGGGTGAACGGAGAAAAACTGTTTTTT. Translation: CASSRGVNGEKLFF.

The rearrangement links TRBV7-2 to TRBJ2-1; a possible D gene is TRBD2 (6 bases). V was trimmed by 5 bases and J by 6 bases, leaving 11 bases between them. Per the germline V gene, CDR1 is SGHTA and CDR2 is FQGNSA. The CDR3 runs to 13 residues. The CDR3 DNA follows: TGTGCCAGCAGCCTGACTAGTTTCAATGAGCAGTTCTTC. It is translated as CASSLTSFNEQFF.

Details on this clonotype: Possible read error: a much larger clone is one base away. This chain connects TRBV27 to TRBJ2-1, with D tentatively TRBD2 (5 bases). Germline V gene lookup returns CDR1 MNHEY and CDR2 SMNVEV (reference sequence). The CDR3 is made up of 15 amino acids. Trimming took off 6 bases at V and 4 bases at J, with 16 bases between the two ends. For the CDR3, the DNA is TGTGCCAGCAGCGCCTCAGCGGAGCTTTACAATGAGCAGTTCTTC. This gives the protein CASSASAELYNEQFF.

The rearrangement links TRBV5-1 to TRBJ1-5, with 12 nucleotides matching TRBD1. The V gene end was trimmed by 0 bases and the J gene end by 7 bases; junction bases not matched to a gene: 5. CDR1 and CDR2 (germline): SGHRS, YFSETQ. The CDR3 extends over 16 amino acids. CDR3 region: CASSLAGQGAGQPQHF. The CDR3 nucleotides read TGCGCCAGCAGCTTGGCGGGACAGGGGGCAGGACAGCCCCAGCATTTT.

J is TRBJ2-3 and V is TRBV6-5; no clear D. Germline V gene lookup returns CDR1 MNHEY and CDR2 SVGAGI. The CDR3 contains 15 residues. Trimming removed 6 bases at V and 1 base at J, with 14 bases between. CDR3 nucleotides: TGTGCCAGCAGCTATTTAGGAGAGGGCACAGATACGCAGTATTTT. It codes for CASSYLGEGTDTQYF.

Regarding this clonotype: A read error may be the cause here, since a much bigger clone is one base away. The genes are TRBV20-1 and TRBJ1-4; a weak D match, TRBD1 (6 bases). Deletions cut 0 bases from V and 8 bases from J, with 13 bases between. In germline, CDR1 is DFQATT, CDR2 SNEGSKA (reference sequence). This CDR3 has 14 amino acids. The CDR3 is CSARDHREGEKLFF. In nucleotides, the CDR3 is TGCAGTGCTAGAGATCACAGGGAGGGCGAAAAACTGTTTTTT.